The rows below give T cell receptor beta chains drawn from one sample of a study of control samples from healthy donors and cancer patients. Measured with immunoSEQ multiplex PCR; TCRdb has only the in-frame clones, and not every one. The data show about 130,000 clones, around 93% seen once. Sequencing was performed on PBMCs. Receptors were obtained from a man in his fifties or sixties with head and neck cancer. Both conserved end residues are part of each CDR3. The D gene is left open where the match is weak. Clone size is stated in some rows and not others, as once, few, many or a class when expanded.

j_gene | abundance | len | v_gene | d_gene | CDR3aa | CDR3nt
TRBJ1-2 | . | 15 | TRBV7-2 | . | CASSLVDGGYYGYTF | TGTGCCAGCAGCTTAGTAGACGGCGGTTACTATGGCTACACCTTC
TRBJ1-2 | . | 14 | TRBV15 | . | CATSRDSRLYGYTF | TGTGCCACCAGCAGAGACAGTCGTCTCTATGGCTACACCTTC
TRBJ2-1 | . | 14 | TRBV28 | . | CASRAGSSYNEQFF | TGTGCCAGCAGGGCAGGGAGCTCCTACAATGAGCAGTTCTTC
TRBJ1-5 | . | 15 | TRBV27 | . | CASSLYGISNQPQHF | TGTGCCAGCAGTTTGTACGGCATTAGCAATCAGCCCCAGCATTTT
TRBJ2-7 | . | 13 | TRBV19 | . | CASSIGYSYEQYF | TGTGCCAGTAGTATAGGGTACAGCTACGAGCAGTACTTC
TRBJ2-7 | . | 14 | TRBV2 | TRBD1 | CASRLRTGLYEQYF | TGTGCCAGCAGACTCAGGACAGGTTTGTACGAGCAGTACTTC
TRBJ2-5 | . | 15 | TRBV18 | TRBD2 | CASSPPRRGEETQYF | TGTGCCAGCTCACCACCCCGACGGGGGGAAGAGACCCAGTACTTC
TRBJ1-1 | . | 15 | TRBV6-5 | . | CASSYRQGFNTEAFF | TGTGCCAGCAGTTATAGGCAGGGGTTCAACACTGAAGCTTTCTTT
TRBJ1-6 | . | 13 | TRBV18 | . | CASSPGANSPLHF | TGTGCCAGCTCACCCGGAGCTAATTCACCCCTCCACTTT
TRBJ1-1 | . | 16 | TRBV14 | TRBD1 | CASSQSSPGQGYEAFF | TGTGCCAGCAGCCAGTCTAGTCCAGGACAGGGATATGAAGCTTTCTTT
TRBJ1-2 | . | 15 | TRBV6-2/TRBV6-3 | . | CASSYAGRSNYGYTF | TGTGCCAGCAGTTACGCGGGGCGATCTAACTATGGCTACACCTTC
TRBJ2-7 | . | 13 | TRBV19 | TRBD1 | CASGQGVSYEQYF | TGTGCCAGTGGCCAGGGGGTGTCCTACGAGCAGTACTTC
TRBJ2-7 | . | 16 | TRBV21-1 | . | CASRVEGGRPSYEQYF | TGTGCCAGCAGAGTCGAGGGGGGGCGGCCGTCCTACGAGCAGTACTTC
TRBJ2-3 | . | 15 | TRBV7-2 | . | CASSLVGGGIDTQYF | TGTGCCAGCAGCTTAGTCGGGGGCGGTATAGATACGCAGTATTTT
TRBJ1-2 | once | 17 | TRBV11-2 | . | CASSSGLSSLSNYGYTF | TGTGCCAGCAGTTCAGGGCTATCATCTCTTTCTAACTATGGCTACACCTTC
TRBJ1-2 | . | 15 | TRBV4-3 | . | CASSQDRREVGGYTF | TGCGCCAGCAGCCAAGATCGGAGGGAAGTAGGGGGCTACACCTTC
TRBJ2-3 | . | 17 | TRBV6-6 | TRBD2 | CASSPGLAGASRDTQYF | TGTGCCAGCAGTCCGGGACTAGCGGGGGCGTCCAGGGATACGCAGTATTTT
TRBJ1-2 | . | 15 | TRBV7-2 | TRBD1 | CASSFIRDRGYGYTF | TGTGCCAGCAGCTTCATCCGGGACAGGGGTTACGGCTACACCTTC
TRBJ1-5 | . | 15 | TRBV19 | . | CASTSDGVVNQPQHF | TGTGCCAGTACCTCGGACGGGGTGGTCAATCAGCCCCAGCATTTT
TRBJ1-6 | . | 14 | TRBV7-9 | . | CASSSPGLASPLHF | TGTGCCAGCAGCTCCCCAGGGTTGGCTTCACCCCTCCACTTT
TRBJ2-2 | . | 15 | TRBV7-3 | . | CASSLGQGRTGELFF | TGTGCCAGCAGCTTAGGGCAGGGCAGGACCGGGGAGCTGTTTTTT
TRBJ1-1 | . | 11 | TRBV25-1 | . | CATFWWGEAFF | TGTGCCACTTTTTGGTGGGGTGAAGCTTTCTTT
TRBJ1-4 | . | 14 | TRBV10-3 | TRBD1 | CAISSGTENEKLFF | TGTGCCATCAGCTCCGGGACAGAAAATGAAAAACTGTTTTTT